A selection of T cell receptor beta chains follows, all from one sample in a study of T cells of healthy individuals. Each CDR3 protein gets one entry after TCRdb re-called the 5' RACE reads with MiXCR. The sample has some 82,000 distinct CDR3 sequences, 5% seen once. The source is a female donor in good health. The CDR3 runs from the conserved cysteine through the conserved F or W. A D gene is named only where the DNA matches it firmly. Some rows mark clone size as missing; the rest say once, few, many or name a class of expanded clone.

>TRBV28|NA|TRBJ1-4|TRBD1
TGTGCCAGCAGTCCTCCGGGGACAGGGGATGAAAAACTGTTTTTT
CASSPPGTGDEKLFF
>TRBV2|few|TRBJ1-6|NA
TGTGCCAGCAGTGTAAACAGGCCCCTCAATAATTCACCCCTCCACTTT
CASSVNRPLNNSPLHF
>TRBV29-1|many|TRBJ2-7|TRBD1
TGCAGCGTTGAAGCGGCTAGGGCAGGGGGCACCTACGAGCAGTACTTC
CSVEAARAGGTYEQYF
>TRBV29-1|many|TRBJ2-4|NA
TGCAGCGTTGTCGGCACAGTAGCCAAAAACATTCAGTACTTC
CSVVGTVAKNIQYF
>TRBV29-1|NA|TRBJ2-1|NA
TGCAGCGTTGAACTGGGAGTCGGCTACAATGAGCAGTTCTTC
CSVELGVGYNEQFF
>TRBV10-2|NA|TRBJ2-5|NA
TGCGCCAGCAGTGTTGGAGGGGCAAAAGAGACCCAGTACTTC
CASSVGGAKETQYF
>TRBV10-3|few|TRBJ1-1|NA
TGTGCCATCAGTGGCGCCAGAGACAACACTGAAGCTTTCTTT
CAISGARDNTEAFF
>TRBV24-1|few|TRBJ2-2|NA
TGTGCCACCAGTTCAGCCAGGGAAACCGGGGAGCTGTTTTTT
CATSSARETGELFF
>TRBV20-1|many|TRBJ2-7|TRBD1
TGCAGTGCTGAGGTGACAGGGGAGCAGTACTTC
CSAEVTGEQYF
>TRBV7-9|NA|TRBJ2-2|NA
TGTGCCAGCAGCCGACAGAACACCGGGGAGCTGTTTTTT
CASSRQNTGELFF